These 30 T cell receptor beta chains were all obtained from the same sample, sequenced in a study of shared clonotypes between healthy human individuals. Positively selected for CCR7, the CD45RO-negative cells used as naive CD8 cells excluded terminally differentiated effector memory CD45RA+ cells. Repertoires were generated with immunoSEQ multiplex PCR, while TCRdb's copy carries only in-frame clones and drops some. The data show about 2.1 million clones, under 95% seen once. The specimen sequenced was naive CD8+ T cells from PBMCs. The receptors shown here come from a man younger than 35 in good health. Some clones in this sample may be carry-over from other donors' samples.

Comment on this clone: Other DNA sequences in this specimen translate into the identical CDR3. The CDR3 sequence: CASSLAGATDTQYF. CDR3 in DNA: TGTGCCAGCAGTCTAGCGGGAGCGACAGATACGCAGTATTTT. The chain couples TRBV28 to TRBJ2-3; TRBD2 agrees at 10 bases. Germline V gives CDR1 MDHEN, CDR2 SYDVKM. V lost 5 bases to trimming and J lost 3 bases; unmatched junction nucleotides: 2. The CDR3 covers 14 residues.

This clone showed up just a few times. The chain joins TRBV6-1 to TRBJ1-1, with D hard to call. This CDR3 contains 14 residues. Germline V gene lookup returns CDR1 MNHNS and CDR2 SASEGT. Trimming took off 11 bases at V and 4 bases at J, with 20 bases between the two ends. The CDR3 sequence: CALSWILLGTEAFF. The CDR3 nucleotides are TGTGCCTTAAGTTGGATTCTTCTAGGCACTGAAGCTTTCTTT.

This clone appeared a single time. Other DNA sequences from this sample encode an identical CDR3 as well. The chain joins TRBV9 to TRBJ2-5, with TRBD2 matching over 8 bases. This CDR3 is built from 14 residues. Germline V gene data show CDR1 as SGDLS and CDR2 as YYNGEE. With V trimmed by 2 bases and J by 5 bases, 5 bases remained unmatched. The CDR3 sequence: CASSVSGAGETQYF. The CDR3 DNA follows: TGTGCCAGCAGCGTTAGCGGGGCGGGGGAGACCCAGTACTTC.

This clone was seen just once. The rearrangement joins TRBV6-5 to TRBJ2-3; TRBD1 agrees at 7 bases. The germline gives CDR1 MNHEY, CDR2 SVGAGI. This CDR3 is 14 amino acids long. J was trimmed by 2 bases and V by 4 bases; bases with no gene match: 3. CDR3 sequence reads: CASSSGQFTDTQYF. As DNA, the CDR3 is TGTGCCAGCAGTTCGGGACAGTTCACAGATACGCAGTATTTT.

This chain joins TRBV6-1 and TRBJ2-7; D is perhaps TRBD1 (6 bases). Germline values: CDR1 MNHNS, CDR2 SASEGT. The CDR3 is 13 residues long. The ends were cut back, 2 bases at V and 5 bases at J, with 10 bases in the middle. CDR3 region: CASSELTGNEQYF. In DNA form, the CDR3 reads TGTGCCAGCAGTGAACTGACAGGCAACGAGCAGTACTTC.

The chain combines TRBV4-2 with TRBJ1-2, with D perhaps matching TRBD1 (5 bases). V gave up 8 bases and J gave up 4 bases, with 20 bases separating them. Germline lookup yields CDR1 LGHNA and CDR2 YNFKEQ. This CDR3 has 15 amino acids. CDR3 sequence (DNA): TGTGCCAGCCGCAACGCGCGGGGGACGGTCTATGGCTACACCTTC. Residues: CASRNARGTVYGYTF.

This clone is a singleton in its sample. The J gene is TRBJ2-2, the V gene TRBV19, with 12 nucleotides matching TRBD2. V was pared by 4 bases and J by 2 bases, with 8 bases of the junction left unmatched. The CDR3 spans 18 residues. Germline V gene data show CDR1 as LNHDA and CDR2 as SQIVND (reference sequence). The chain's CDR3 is CASSTAQTSGGNTGELFF. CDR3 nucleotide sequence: TGTGCCAGTAGTACCGCCCAGACTAGCGGGGGTAACACCGGGGAGCTGTTTTTT.

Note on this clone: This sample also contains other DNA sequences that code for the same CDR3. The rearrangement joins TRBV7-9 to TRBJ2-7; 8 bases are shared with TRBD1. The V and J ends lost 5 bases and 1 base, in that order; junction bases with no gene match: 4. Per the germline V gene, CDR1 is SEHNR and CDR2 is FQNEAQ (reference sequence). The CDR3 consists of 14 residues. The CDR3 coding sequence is TGTGCCAGCAGCCCTCGGACAGGGTCCTACGAGCAGTACTTC. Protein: CASSPRTGSYEQYF.

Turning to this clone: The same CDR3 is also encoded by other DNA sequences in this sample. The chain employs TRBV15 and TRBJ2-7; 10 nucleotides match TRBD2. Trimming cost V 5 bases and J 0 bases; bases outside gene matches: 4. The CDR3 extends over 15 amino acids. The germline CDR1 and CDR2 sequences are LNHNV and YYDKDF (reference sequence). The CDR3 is CATSGRTSGSYEQYF. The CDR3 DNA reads TGTGCCACCAGCGGCCGGACTAGCGGCTCCTACGAGCAGTACTTC. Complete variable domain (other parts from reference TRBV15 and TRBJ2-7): DAMVIQNPRYQVTQFGKPVTLSCSQTLNHNVMYWYQQKSSQAPKLLFHYYDKDFNNEADTPDNFQSRRPNTSFCFLDIRSPGLGDTAMYLCATSGRTSGSYEQYFGPGTRLTVT.

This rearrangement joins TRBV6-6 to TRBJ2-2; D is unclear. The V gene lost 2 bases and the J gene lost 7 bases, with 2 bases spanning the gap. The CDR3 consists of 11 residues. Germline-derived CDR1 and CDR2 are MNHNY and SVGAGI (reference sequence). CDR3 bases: TGTGCCAGCAGTTACATCGGGGAGCTGTTTTTT. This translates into CASSYIGELFF.

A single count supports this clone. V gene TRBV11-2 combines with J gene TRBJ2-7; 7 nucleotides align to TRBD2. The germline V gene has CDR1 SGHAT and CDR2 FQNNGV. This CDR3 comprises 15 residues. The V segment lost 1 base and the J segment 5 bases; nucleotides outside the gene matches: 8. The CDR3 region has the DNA TGTGCCAGCAGCTTAGGACACGAGCGGGGTCACGAGCAGTACTTC. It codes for CASSLGHERGHEQYF. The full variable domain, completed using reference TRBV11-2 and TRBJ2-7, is EAGVAQSPRYKIIEKRQSVAFWCNPISGHATLYWYQQILGQGPKLLIQFQNNGVVDDSQLPKDRFSAERLKGVDSTLKIQPAKLEDSAVYLCASSLGHERGHEQYFGPGTRLTVT.

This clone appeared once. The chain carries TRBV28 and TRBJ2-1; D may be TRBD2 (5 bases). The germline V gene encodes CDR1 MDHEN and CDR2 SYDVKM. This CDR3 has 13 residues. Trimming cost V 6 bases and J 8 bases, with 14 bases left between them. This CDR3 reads CASSTSPPYEQFF. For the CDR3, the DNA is TGTGCCAGCAGCACTAGTCCCCCTTATGAGCAGTTCTTC.

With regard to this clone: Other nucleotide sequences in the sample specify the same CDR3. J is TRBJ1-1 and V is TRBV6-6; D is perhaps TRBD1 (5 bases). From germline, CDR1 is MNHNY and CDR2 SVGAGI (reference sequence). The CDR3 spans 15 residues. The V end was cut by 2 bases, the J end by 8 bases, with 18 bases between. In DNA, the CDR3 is TGTGCCAGCAGTTACACGGGGGTCCTGGGGGTAGAAGCTTTCTTT. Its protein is CASSYTGVLGVEAFF.

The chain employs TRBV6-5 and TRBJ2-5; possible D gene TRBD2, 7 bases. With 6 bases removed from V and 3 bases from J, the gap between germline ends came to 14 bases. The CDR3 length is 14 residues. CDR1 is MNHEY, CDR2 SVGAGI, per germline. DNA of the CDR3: TGTGCCAGCAGGGAAGGGGGGGGGAAAGAGACCCAGTACTTC. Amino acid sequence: CASREGGGKETQYF.

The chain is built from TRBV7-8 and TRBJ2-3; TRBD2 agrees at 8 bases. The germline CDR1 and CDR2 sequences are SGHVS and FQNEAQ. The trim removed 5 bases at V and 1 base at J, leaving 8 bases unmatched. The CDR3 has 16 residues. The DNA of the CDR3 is TGTGCCAGCAGCAGGGGGACTAGTCCCCGCACAGATACGCAGTATTTT. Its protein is CASSRGTSPRTDTQYF.

The CDR3 is CASSNLAGVEQYF. CDR3 coding DNA: TGTGCCAGTAGTAATCTAGCGGGAGTCGAGCAGTACTTC. The chain employs TRBV19 and TRBJ2-7; 10 nucleotides line up with TRBD2. In germline, CDR1 is LNHDA, CDR2 SQIVND (reference sequence). This CDR3 spans 13 amino acids. The V segment lost 4 bases and the J segment 6 bases; nucleotides outside the gene matches: 3.

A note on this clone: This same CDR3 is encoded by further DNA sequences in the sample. The CDR3 DNA is TGTGCCAGCAGACCTAGGGAAAGCTCCTACAATGAGCAGTTCTTC. Amino acid sequence: CASRPRESSYNEQFF. The rearrangement links TRBV28 to TRBJ2-1; D call uncertain. The germline V gene encodes CDR1 MDHEN and CDR2 SYDVKM. With 6 bases removed from V and 0 bases from J, the gap between germline ends came to 12 bases. CDR3 size: 15 residues.

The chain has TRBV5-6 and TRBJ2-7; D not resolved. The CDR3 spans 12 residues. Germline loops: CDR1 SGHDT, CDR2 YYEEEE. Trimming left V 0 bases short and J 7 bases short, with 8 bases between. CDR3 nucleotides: TGTGCCAGCAGCTTGGTCCCCCTGGAGCAGTACTTC. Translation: CASSLVPLEQYF. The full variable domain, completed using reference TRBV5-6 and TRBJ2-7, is DAGVTQSPTHLIKTRGQQVTLRCSPKSGHDTVSWYQQALGQGPQFIFQYYEEEERQRGNFPDRFSGHQFPNYSSELNVNALLLGDSALYLCASSLVPLEQYFGPGTRLTVT.

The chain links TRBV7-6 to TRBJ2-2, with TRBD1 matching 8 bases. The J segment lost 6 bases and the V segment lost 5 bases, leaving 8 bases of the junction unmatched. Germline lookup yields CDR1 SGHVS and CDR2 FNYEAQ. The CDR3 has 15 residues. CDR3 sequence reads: CASSPWTGRAGELFF. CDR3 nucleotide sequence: TGTGCCAGCAGCCCCTGGACAGGGCGGGCCGGGGAGCTGTTTTTT.

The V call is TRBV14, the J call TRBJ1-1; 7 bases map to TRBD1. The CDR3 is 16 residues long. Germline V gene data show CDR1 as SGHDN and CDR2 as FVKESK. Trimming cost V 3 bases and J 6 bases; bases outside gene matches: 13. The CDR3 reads CASSQPRGGARPEAFF. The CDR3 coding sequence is TGTGCCAGCAGCCAGCCCAGGGGGGGGGCCCGGCCTGAAGCTTTCTTT. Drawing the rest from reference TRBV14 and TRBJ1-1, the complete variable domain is EAGVTQFPSHSVIEKGQTVTLRCDPISGHDNLYWYRRVMGKEIKFLLHFVKESKQDESGMPNNRFLAERTGGTYSTLKVQPAELEDSGVYFCASSQPRGGARPEAFFGQGTRLTVV.

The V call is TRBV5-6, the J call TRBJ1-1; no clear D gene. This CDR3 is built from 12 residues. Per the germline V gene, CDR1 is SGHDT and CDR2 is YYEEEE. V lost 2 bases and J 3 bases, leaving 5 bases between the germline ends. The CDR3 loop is CASSFSYTEAFF. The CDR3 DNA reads TGTGCCAGCAGCTTCTCTTACACTGAAGCTTTCTTT. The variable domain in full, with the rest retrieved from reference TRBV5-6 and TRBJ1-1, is DAGVTQSPTHLIKTRGQQVTLRCSPKSGHDTVSWYQQALGQGPQFIFQYYEEEERQRGNFPDRFSGHQFPNYSSELNVNALLLGDSALYLCASSFSYTEAFFGQGTRLTVV.

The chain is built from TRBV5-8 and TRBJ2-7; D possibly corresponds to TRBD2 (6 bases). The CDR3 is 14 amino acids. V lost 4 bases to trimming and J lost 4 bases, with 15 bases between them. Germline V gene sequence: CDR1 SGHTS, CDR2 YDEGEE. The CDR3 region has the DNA TGTGCCAGCAGCGCCGAACGCGGGGTGTACGAGCAGTACTTC. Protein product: CASSAERGVYEQYF.

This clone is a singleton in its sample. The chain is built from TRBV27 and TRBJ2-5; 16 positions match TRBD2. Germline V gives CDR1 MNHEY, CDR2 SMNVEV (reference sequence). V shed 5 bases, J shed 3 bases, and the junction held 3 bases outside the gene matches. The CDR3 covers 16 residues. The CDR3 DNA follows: TGTGCCAGCAGTCCGGGACTAGCGGGAGGGAAAGAGACCCAGTACTTC. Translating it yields CASSPGLAGGKETQYF.

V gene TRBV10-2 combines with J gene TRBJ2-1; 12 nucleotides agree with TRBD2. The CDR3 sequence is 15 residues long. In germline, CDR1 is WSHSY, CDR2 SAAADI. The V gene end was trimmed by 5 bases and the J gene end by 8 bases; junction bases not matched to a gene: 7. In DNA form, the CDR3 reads TGCGCCAGCAGTACGACTAGCGGGAGTTACGATGAGCAGTTCTTC. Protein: CASSTTSGSYDEQFF.

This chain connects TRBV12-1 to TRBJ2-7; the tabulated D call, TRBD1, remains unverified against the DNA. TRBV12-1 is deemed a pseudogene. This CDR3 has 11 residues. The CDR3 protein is CASSFTSEQYF. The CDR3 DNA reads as TGTGCCAGCAGCTTTACATCCGAGCAGTACTTC.

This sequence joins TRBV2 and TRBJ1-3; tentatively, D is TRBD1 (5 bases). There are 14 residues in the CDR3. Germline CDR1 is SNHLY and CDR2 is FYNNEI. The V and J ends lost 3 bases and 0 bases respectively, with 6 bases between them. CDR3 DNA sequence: TGTGCCAGCAGTGACGGGGGCTCTGGAAACACCATATATTTT. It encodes CASSDGGSGNTIYF. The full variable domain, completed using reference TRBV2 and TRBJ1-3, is EPEVTQTPSHQVTQMGQEVILRCVPISNHLYFYWYRQILGQKVEFLVSFYNNEISEKSEIFDDQFSVERPDGSNFTLKIRSTKLEDSAMYFCASSDGGSGNTIYFGEGSWLTVV.

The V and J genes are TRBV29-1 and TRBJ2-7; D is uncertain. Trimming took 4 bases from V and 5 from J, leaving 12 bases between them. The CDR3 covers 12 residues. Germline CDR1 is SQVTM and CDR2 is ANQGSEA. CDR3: CSVVAASNEQYF. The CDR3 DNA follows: TGCAGCGTTGTGGCTGCAAGCAACGAGCAGTACTTC.

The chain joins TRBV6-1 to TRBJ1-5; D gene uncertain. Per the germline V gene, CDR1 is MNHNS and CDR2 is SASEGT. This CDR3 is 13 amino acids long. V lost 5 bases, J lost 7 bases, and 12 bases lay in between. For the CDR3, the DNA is TGTGCCAGCAGTACTGACCTCAACCAGCCCCAGCATTTT. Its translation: CASSTDLNQPQHF.

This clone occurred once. The CDR3 loop reads CAWTPGQGVPYEQYF. DNA for the CDR3: TGTGCCTGGACTCCGGGACAGGGAGTTCCCTACGAGCAGTACTTC. The V gene is TRBV30, the J gene TRBJ2-7; 9 positions match TRBD1. The CDR3 sequence is 15 residues long. V lost 4 bases and J lost 2; bases outside the gene matches: 9. Germline V CDR1 and CDR2: GTSNPN, SVGIG (reference sequence).

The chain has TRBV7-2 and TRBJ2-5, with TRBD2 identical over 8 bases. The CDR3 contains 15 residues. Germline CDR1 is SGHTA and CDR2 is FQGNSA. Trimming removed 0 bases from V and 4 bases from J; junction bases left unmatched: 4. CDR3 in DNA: TGTGCCAGCAGCTTAGCTGAGACTAGCGTAGAGACCCAGTACTTC. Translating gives CASSLAETSVETQYF.